One sample yielded the 11 T cell receptor beta chains listed below, sequenced in a study of blood T cell repertoires in COVID-19. Profiling relied on immunoSEQ multiplex PCR, and the TCRdb table lists in-frame clones only, not all of them. The data hold 250,000 to 300,000 clones, with approximately 81% observed a single time. The specimen was peripheral blood. These receptors were collected from an older woman with active or convalescent COVID-19.

The rearrangement joins TRBV3-1 (or the pseudogene TRBV3-2) to TRBJ2-3, with D tentatively TRBD2 (6 bases). V was pared by 1 base and J by 1 base, with 6 bases between. CDR1 LGHDT and CDR2 YNNKEL come from the germline V gene (reference sequence). The CDR3 is made up of 14 amino acids. The CDR3 loop is CASSQAGGTDTQYF. The DNA for the CDR3 is TGTGCCAGCAGCCAAGCGGGGGGCACAGATACGCAGTATTTT.

The chain couples TRBV7-3 to TRBJ1-1, with 8 bases fitting TRBD1. The trim removed 4 bases at V and 8 bases at J, leaving 9 bases unmatched. The CDR3 has 14 amino acids. CDR1 and CDR2 (germline): SGHTA, FQGTGA. The CDR3 nucleotides read TGTGCCAGCAGCTCCGCCGGGTGGGACAGGGAAGCTTTCTTT. It encodes CASSSAGWDREAFF.

The chain employs TRBV5-1 and TRBJ1-5, with TRBD1 identical over 8 bases. The CDR3 covers 16 residues. The trim removed 0 bases at V and 6 bases at J, leaving 8 bases unmatched. Germline values: CDR1 SGHRS, CDR2 YFSETQ. CDR3 nucleotide sequence: TGCGCCAGCAGCTTGGTGGGGCAGGGGGCGGGTCAGCCCCAGCATTTT. It translates to CASSLVGQGAGQPQHF.

In this sample, this clone turned up a few times. The rearrangement joins TRBV18 to TRBJ1-5; 12 bases match TRBD1. Germline CDR1 reads KGHSH; CDR2 reads LQKENI. This CDR3 has 20 amino acids. Unmatched junction bases numbered 12, after V lost 1 base and J lost 2 bases. The CDR3 reads CASSPRPGTGGEEGNQPQHF. The CDR3 bases are TGTGCCAGCTCACCACGACCCGGGACAGGGGGCGAGGAGGGCAATCAGCCCCAGCATTTT.

This sequence joins TRBV5-1 and TRBJ1-2; 8 bases align to TRBD1. The germline V gene encodes CDR1 SGHRS and CDR2 YFSETQ. The CDR3 loop spans 14 amino acids. Trimming at V came to 4 bases and at J to 8 bases, leaving 10 bases not matched to a gene. For the CDR3, the DNA is TGCGCCAGCAGCCCGGACAGGGTTTGGCTGGGCTACACCTTC. Translating it yields CASSPDRVWLGYTF. Combining the CDR3 with reference TRBV5-1 and TRBJ1-2 gives the whole variable domain KAGVTQTPRYLIKTRGQQVTLSCSPISGHRSVSWYQQTPGQGLQFLFEYFSETQRNKGNFPGRFSGRQFSNSRSEMNVSTLELGDSALYLCASSPDRVWLGYTFGSGTRLTVV.

The chain uses TRBV28 and TRBJ1-4; the D is unclear. CDR3 length equals 16 residues. The germline gives CDR1 MDHEN, CDR2 SYDVKM. V dropped 5 bases and J dropped 0 bases, with 13 bases sitting between them. CDR3 DNA sequence: TGTGCCAGCAGTCGCCCCATGGGAGCAACTAATGAAAAACTGTTTTTT. It translates to CASSRPMGATNEKLFF.

CDR3 sequence (DNA): TGTGCCAGCAGTGAAGAGGGGTTTTTACAGCCCCAGCATTTT. Translating gives CASSEEGFLQPQHF. The rearrangement links TRBV2 to TRBJ1-5; TRBD1 might be the D (5 bases). There are 14 residues in the CDR3. With 1 base removed from V and 7 bases from J, the gap between germline ends came to 11 bases. Germline values: CDR1 SNHLY, CDR2 FYNNEI.

This rearrangement joins TRBV15 to TRBJ1-3, with D tentatively TRBD1 (5 bases). The CDR3 contains 14 residues. V lost 4 bases to trimming and J lost 9 bases, with 16 bases between them. CDR1 and CDR2 from the germline V gene are LNHNV and YYDKDF (reference sequence). CDR3: CATSIETAFTTIYF. The CDR3 nucleotides are TGTGCCACCAGCATAGAGACAGCGTTTACCACCATATATTTT. Drawing the rest from reference TRBV15 and TRBJ1-3, the complete variable domain is DAMVIQNPRYQVTQFGKPVTLSCSQTLNHNVMYWYQQKSSQAPKLLFHYYDKDFNNEADTPDNFQSRRPNTSFCFLDIRSPGLGDTAMYLCATSIETAFTTIYFGEGSWLTVV.

The chain carries TRBV29-1 and TRBJ1-3; no clear D. Trimming cost V 6 bases and J 0 bases, with 9 bases left between them. The length of the CDR3 is 13 residues. The germline CDR1 and CDR2 sequences are SQVTM and ANQGSEA. The CDR3 DNA reads as TGCAGCGTGCGGGGAGGCTCTGGAAACACCATATATTTT. Translation: CSVRGGSGNTIYF.

V gene TRBV7-9 combines with J gene TRBJ1-1, with TRBD1 identical over 9 bases. Germline V gene data show CDR1 as SEHNR and CDR2 as FQNEAQ (reference sequence). The CDR3 consists of 14 residues. V gave up 8 bases and J gave up 4 bases; unmatched junction bases: 8. CDR3 sequence reads: CASADRGLVTEAFF. The CDR3 DNA sequence: TGTGCCAGCGCGGACAGGGGATTAGTCACTGAAGCTTTCTTT.

This clone was detected a few times. The chain has TRBV3-1 (or the pseudogene TRBV3-2) and TRBJ2-2, with TRBD2 matching 8 bases. The CDR3 totals 13 residues. Germline assignment: CDR1 LGHDT and CDR2 YNNKEL (reference sequence). The V segment lost 4 bases and the J segment 6 bases; nucleotides outside the gene matches: 1. DNA for the CDR3: TGTGCCAGCAGCCGGCGGGGGGCCGGGGAGCTGTTTTTT. This gives the protein CASSRRGAGELFF.